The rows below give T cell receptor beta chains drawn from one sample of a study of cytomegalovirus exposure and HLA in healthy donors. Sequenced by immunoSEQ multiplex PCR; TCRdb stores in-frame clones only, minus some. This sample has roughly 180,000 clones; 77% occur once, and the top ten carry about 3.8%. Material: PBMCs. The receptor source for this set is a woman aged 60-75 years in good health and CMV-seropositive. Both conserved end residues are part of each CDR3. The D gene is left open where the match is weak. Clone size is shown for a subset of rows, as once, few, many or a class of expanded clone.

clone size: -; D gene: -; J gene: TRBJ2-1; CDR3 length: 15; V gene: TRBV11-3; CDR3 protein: CASSSGGTYWNEQFF; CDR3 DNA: TGTGCCAGCAGCTCCGGGGGAACCTACTGGAATGAGCAGTTCTTC
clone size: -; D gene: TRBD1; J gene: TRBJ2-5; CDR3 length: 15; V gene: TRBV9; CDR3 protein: CASSVLGQGFETQYF; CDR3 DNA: TGTGCCAGCAGCGTACTGGGACAGGGTTTTGAGACCCAGTACTTC
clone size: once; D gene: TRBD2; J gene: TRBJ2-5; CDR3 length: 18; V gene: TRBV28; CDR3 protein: CASSFPRGTSGVRETQYF; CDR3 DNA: TGTGCCAGCAGTTTTCCCCGGGGGACTAGCGGGGTCCGAGAGACCCAGTACTTC
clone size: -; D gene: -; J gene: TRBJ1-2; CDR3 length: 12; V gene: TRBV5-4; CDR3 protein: CASSLGLRGYTF; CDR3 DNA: TGTGCCAGCAGCTTGGGTCTGAGGGGCTACACCTTC
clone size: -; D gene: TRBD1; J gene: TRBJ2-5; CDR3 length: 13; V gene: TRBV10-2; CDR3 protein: CASRFSGGETQYF; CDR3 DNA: TGCGCCAGCAGATTTTCAGGGGGAGAGACCCAGTACTTC
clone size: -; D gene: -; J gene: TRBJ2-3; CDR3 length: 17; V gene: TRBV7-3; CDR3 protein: CASSLTEGPKGTDTQYF; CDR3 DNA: TGTGCCAGCAGCTTAACGGAGGGGCCAAAGGGCACAGATACGCAGTATTTT
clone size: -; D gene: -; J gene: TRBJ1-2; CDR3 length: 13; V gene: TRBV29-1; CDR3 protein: CSVGLAASYGYTF; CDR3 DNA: TGCAGCGTTGGACTAGCAGCTTCTTATGGCTACACCTTC
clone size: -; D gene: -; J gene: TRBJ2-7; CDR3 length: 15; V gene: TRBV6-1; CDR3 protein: CASSEERGKVGEQYF; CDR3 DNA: TGTGCCAGCAGTGAAGAGCGTGGTAAGGTTGGCGAGCAGTACTTC
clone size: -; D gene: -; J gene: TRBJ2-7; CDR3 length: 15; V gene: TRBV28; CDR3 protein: CASSLFGGPSYEQYF; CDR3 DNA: TGTGCCAGCAGTTTATTCGGGGGGCCCTCCTACGAGCAGTACTTC
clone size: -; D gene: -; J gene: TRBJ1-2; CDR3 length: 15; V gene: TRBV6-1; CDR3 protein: CASSEDSSKTYGYTF; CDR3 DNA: TGTGCCAGCAGTGAAGATAGTAGCAAAACCTATGGCTACACCTTC
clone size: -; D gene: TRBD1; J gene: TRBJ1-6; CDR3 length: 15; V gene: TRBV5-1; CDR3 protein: CASSFQGAGNSPLHF; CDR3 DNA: TGCGCCAGCAGCTTCCAGGGGGCGGGCAATTCACCCCTCCACTTT
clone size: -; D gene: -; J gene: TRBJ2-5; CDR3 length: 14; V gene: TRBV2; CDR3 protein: CASLSGMGQETQYF; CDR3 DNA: TGTGCCAGCCTTTCGGGGATGGGCCAAGAGACCCAGTACTTC
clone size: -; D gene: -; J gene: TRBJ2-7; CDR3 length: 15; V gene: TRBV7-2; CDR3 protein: CASSLATGYPLTGYF; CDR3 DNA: TGTGCCAGCAGCTTAGCAACAGGCTACCCGTTAACAGGGTACTTC
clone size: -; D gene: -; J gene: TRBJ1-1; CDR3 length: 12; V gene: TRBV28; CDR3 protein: CASIPRDTEAFF; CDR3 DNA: TGTGCCAGCATCCCTCGGGACACTGAAGCTTTCTTT
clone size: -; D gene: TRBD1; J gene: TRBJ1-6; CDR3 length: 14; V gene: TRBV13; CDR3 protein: CASSLGQVNSPLHF; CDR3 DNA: TGTGCCAGCAGCCTTGGACAGGTTAATTCACCCCTCCACTTT
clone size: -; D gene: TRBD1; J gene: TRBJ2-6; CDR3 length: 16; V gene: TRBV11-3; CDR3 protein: CASSLEGGFGANVLTF; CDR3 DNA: TGTGCCAGCAGCTTAGAAGGGGGCTTTGGGGCCAACGTCCTGACTTTC